The 9 T cell receptor beta chains listed next were all sequenced from one sample in a study of regulatory T cells in long-lasting Graves disease. Assembly of TCR beta libraries relied on iRepertoire HTBI primers together with Arm-PCR of CDR3 regions. TCRdb called the multiplex PCR reads again in MiXCR, with one record for every CDR3 protein. The sample records some 470,000 distinct CDR3 sequences, around a fifth being singletons. Time point: persistent/refractory GD, antithyroid drugs over 5 years with positive TRAb. The TCR library was made from RNA that had been extracted from PBMCs in TRIzol. Sample: peripheral blood mononuclear cells (PBMCs), taken when the disease was refractory, from a patient treated with antithyroid drugs. Every receptor here comes from a female donor with Graves disease.

V and J are TRBV7-8 and TRBJ2-7; 9 bases are shared with TRBD2. V was pared by 2 bases and J by 0 bases, with 14 bases of the junction left unmatched. This CDR3 comprises 19 residues. The germline V gene encodes CDR1 SGHVS and CDR2 FQNEAQ. CDR3 sequence reads: CASSLHNPYSGRVSYEQYF. For the CDR3, the DNA is TGTGCCAGCAGCTTACACAACCCTTATAGCGGGAGAGTCTCCTACGAGCAGTACTTC.

The chain has TRBV4-1 and TRBJ1-1; D unclear. V shed 1 base and J shed 1 base, with 10 bases lying between them. Per the germline V gene, CDR1 is MGHRA and CDR2 is YSYEKL. The CDR3 is made up of 15 amino acids. The CDR3 loop is CASSQVNIGNTEAFF. CDR3 DNA sequence: TGCGCCAGCAGCCAAGTTAACATAGGGAACACTGAAGCTTTCTTT.

About this clonotype itself: At one of its ends the junction is not consistent with the germline gene, which may arise from a read error. This rearrangement joins TRBV7-2 to TRBJ1-1, with D hard to call. CDR1 and CDR2 from the germline V gene are SGHTA and FQGNSA. CDR3 length: 15 amino acids. In DNA, the CDR3 is TGTGCCAGCAGCTTAATACCAGGAGCGAACACTGGAGCTTTCTTT. This encodes CASSLIPGANTGAFF.

The chain has TRBV20-1 and TRBJ2-3, with 7 nucleotides matching TRBD2. Germline V gene sequence: CDR1 DFQATT, CDR2 SNEGSKA (reference sequence). After removal of 6 bases from V and 3 bases from J, the junction contained 24 bases not matched to a gene. The CDR3 spans 19 residues. The CDR3 here is CSAAVVVREASGWTDTQYF. The CDR3 DNA reads as TGCAGTGCCGCAGTCGTGGTTCGGGAGGCCAGTGGGTGGACAGATACGCAGTATTTT.

At least ten counts were recorded for this clonotype. V is TRBV13 and J is TRBJ1-6; D possibly corresponds to TRBD1 (6 bases). From germline, CDR1 is PRHDT and CDR2 FYEKMQ (reference sequence). The germline V and J ends were trimmed by 2 bases and 9 bases, with 8 bases remaining between them. This CDR3 spans 13 amino acids. This CDR3 is CASSLTGFSPLHF. CDR3 nucleotides: TGTGCCAGCAGCTTAACAGGGTTTTCACCCCTCCACTTT.

The chain is built from TRBV30 and TRBJ2-7; D is uncertain. V gave up 1 base and J gave up 0 bases, with 4 bases separating them. The V gene's germline CDR1 is GTSNPN and CDR2 SVGIG (reference sequence). This CDR3 spans 12 amino acids. CDR3 nucleotide sequence: TGTGCCTGGAGTGGGGGCTCCTACGAGCAGTACTTC. It yields the protein CAWSGGSYEQYF.

This clonotype was observed many times. This chain links TRBV15 with TRBJ1-4; D might be TRBD1 (5 bases). Trimming stripped 1 base from V and 4 bases from J, with 10 bases between. This CDR3 has 15 amino acids. Germline loops: CDR1 LNHNV, CDR2 YYDKDF (reference sequence). CDR3 residues: CATSRGAGLNEKLFF. The CDR3 DNA reads as TGTGCCACCAGCAGAGGTGCAGGGCTTAATGAAAAACTGTTTTTT.

This clonotype has a count of ten or more. V is TRBV28 and J is TRBJ2-7, with 7 bases matching TRBD1. There are 15 residues in the CDR3. Germline V gene lookup returns CDR1 MDHEN and CDR2 SYDVKM. J lost 5 bases, V lost 4 bases, and 11 bases had no gene match. The CDR3 protein is CASSSTGDQDHEQYF. The CDR3 region has the DNA TGTGCCAGCAGTTCCACAGGGGACCAAGACCACGAGCAGTACTTC.

The CDR3 region is CASSPIVGFANTGELFF. The CDR3 DNA follows: TGTGCCAGCAGCCCTATCGTCGGGTTCGCGAACACCGGGGAGCTGTTTTTT. The rearrangement joins TRBV7-9 to TRBJ2-2; no clear D. V was shortened by 5 bases and J by 0 bases, with 16 bases between the two germline ends. This CDR3 spans 17 amino acids. CDR1 is SEHNR and CDR2 is FQNEAQ in the germline V gene (reference sequence).